This TCR beta chain was identified in a study of technical replicates of blood from a few donors. V dropped 4 bases and J dropped 8; count of bases not matched to a gene: 9. Germline V CDR1 and CDR2: SGHTA, FQGNSA. This CDR3 is built from 14 residues. The method was immunoSEQ multiplex PCR; TCRdb's version includes in-frame clones alone and lacks a portion of them. The sample yields about 66,000 clones, approximately 88% seen once. Sequencing input: PBMCs. The chain uses TRBV7-2 and TRBJ1-2; 8 bases agree with TRBD1. This TCR derives from a human donor in good health. Some clones in this sample may be carry-over from other donors' samples. The CDR3 DNA follows: TGTGCCAGCAGCTCAGGAGACAGGGGCCGGGGCTACACCTTC. Its protein is CASSSGDRGRGYTF.